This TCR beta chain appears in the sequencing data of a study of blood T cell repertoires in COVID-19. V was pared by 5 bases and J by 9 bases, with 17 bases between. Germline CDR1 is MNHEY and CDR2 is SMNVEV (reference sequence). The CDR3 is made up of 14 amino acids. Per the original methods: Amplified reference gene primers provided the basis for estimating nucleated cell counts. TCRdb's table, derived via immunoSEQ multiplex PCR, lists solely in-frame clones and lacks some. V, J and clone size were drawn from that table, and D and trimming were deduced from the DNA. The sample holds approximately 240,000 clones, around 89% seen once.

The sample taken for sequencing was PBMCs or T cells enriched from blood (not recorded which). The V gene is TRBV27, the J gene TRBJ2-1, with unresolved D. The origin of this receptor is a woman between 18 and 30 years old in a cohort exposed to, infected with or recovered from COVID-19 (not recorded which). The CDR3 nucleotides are TGTGCCAGCAGTCCCACAAACATACGAACTGAGCAGTTCTTC. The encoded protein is CASSPTNIRTEQFF.